The next 32 T cell receptor beta chains were all read from a single sample in a study of blood T cell repertoires in COVID-19. The method was immunoSEQ multiplex PCR; TCRdb's version includes in-frame clones alone and lacks a portion of them. The sample has roughly 220,000 clones, 75% to 85% seen once. Sequencing used PBMCs or T cells enriched from blood (not recorded which). Receptor source: a man aged 25 to 40 with acute COVID-19.

DNA of the CDR3: TGTGCCAGCAGCCCCCGTAACACTGAAGCTTTCTTT. Its translation is CASSPRNTEAFF. The J gene is TRBJ1-1, the V gene TRBV9, with D hard to call. CDR3 size: 12 residues. The germline V and J ends were trimmed by 4 bases and 2 bases, with 6 bases remaining between them. Germline CDR1 reads SGDLS; CDR2 reads YYNGEE.

The sample holds one count of this clone. V usage is TRBV19 and J usage is TRBJ2-3; 8 nucleotides align to TRBD1. J lost 1 base, V lost 5 bases, and 2 bases had no gene match. Germline V CDR1 and CDR2: LNHDA, SQIVND (reference sequence). This CDR3 is 14 amino acids long. The chain's CDR3 is CASSQGAGTDTQYF. Here the CDR3 DNA reads TGTGCCAGTAGTCAGGGGGCAGGCACAGATACGCAGTATTTT.

The chain joins TRBV11-2 to TRBJ2-1; TRBD1 matches 10 bases. Germline CDR1 and CDR2: SGHAT and FQNNGV. V trimming: 5 bases; J trimming: 3 bases; junction bases outside the gene matches: 4. The CDR3 sequence is 15 residues long. CDR3 loop: CASSEGQGDYNEQFF. CDR3 nucleotides: TGTGCCAGCAGCGAAGGACAGGGGGACTACAATGAGCAGTTCTTC.

The V call is TRBV5-1, the J call TRBJ2-7; no firm D call. Trimming stripped 0 bases from V and 0 bases from J, with 7 bases between. This CDR3 is built from 14 residues. Germline values: CDR1 SGHRS, CDR2 YFSETQ. In DNA form, the CDR3 reads TGCGCCAGCAGCTTGGCTGTGAGCTCCTACGAGCAGTACTTC. This codes for CASSLAVSSYEQYF.

The chain has TRBV5-1 and TRBJ2-7; 8 positions agree with TRBD1. Germline lookup yields CDR1 SGHRS and CDR2 YFSETQ. Losses at the gene ends were 3 bases for V and 3 bases for J; bases not matched to a gene: 5. The CDR3 extends over 14 amino acids. For the CDR3, the DNA is TGCGCCAGCAGCTACCCCGGGACAGGCTACGAGCAGTACTTC. Translated, it gives CASSYPGTGYEQYF.

The genes are TRBV3-1 (or the pseudogene TRBV3-2) and TRBJ2-3; D is perhaps TRBD2 (5 bases). V lost 1 base and J lost 0, with 11 bases in between. CDR1 is LGHDT and CDR2 is YNNKEL in the germline V gene (reference sequence). The CDR3 is 16 residues long. CDR3 in DNA: TGTGCCAGCAGCCAAGGCGGCGGGTACAGCACAGATACGCAGTATTTT. It is translated as CASSQGGGYSTDTQYF.

The J gene is TRBJ1-4, the V gene TRBV9; D gene uncertain. The germline V gene has CDR1 SGDLS and CDR2 YYNGEE. The CDR3 consists of 15 residues. Trimming stripped 1 base from V and 4 bases from J, with 11 bases between. CDR3 residues: CASSVSRGFNEKLFF. The CDR3 bases are TGTGCCAGCAGCGTATCTCGAGGGTTTAATGAAAAACTGTTTTTT.

V and J are TRBV12-3 or TRBV12-4 and TRBJ2-1; 7 nucleotides align to TRBD1. The CDR3 sequence is 12 residues long. J lost 7 bases, V lost 6 bases, and 3 bases had no gene match. The CDR3 nucleotides are TGTGCCAGCAGCACAGGGGTGAATGAGCAGTTCTTC. As protein: CASSTGVNEQFF.

This clone came up once. The V call is TRBV27, the J call TRBJ1-5, with a tentative D call TRBD1 (5 bases). CDR1 is MNHEY and CDR2 is SMNVEV in the germline V gene (reference sequence). The CDR3 extends over 15 amino acids. Trimming pared 3 bases from V and 4 bases from J, leaving 13 bases between. The chain's CDR3 is CASSLISGANQPQHF. CDR3 sequence (DNA): TGTGCCAGCAGTTTGATTAGCGGGGCTAATCAGCCCCAGCATTTT.

This clone appeared a single time. The gene calls are TRBV24-1 and TRBJ2-2, with D tentatively TRBD1 (7 bases). CDR1 and CDR2 (germline): KGHDR, SFDVKD. CDR3 length: 16 amino acids. V lost 3 bases and J 0 bases, leaving 10 bases between the germline ends. The DNA of the CDR3 is TGTGCCACCAGTGATGGGGGGACAGCGAACACCGGGGAGCTGTTTTTT. Its translation is CATSDGGTANTGELFF.

The chain joins TRBV24-1 to TRBJ1-5, with D unresolved. The CDR3 consists of 14 residues. In germline, CDR1 is KGHDR, CDR2 SFDVKD. Between the trimmed V and J ends, which lost 4 bases and 0 bases, there was a span of 6 bases. The CDR3 here is CATSEADSNQPQHF. In DNA form, the CDR3 reads TGTGCCACCAGTGAGGCGGATAGCAATCAGCCCCAGCATTTT.

This clone showed up just a few times. The DNA for the CDR3 is TGTGCCTGGGAACCCTATGGCTACGAGCAGTACTTC. Protein product: CAWEPYGYEQYF. This chain uses TRBV30 with TRBJ2-7; D gene unclear. The CDR3 totals 12 residues. V gave up 5 bases and J gave up 3 bases, with 11 bases separating them. Germline-derived CDR1 and CDR2 are GTSNPN and SVGIG (reference sequence). Variable domain in full (rest from reference TRBV30 and TRBJ2-7): SQTIHQWPATLVQPVGSPLSLECTVEGTSNPNLYWYRQAAGRGLQLLFYSVGIGQISSEVPQNLSASRPQDRQFILSSKKLLLSDSGFYLCAWEPYGYEQYFGPGTRLTVT.

The rearrangement links TRBV3-1 (or the pseudogene TRBV3-2) to TRBJ1-4; D perhaps matches TRBD1 (6 bases). V gave up 0 bases and J gave up 10 bases, with 15 bases separating them. The CDR3 has 15 amino acids. Germline-derived CDR1 and CDR2 are LGHDT and YNNKEL (reference sequence). CDR3 in amino acids: CASSQEANRVGKLFF. DNA of the CDR3: TGTGCCAGCAGCCAAGAAGCAAACAGGGTCGGAAAACTGTTTTTT.

The genes are TRBV10-2 and TRBJ1-6; TRBD1 might be the D (5 bases). Germline V gives CDR1 WSHSY, CDR2 SAAADI. The CDR3 extends over 12 amino acids. V was cut by 4 bases and J by 9 bases, with 7 bases left in between. CDR3 sequence: CASSGGASPLHF. The DNA for the CDR3 is TGCGCCAGCAGTGGTGGGGCTTCACCCCTCCACTTT.

The V call is TRBV9, the J call TRBJ2-3; TRBD2 agrees at 16 bases. The germline CDR1 and CDR2 sequences are SGDLS and YYNGEE. There are 19 residues in the CDR3. Unmatched junction bases numbered 9, after V lost 4 bases and J lost 1 base. The CDR3 loop is CASSLTSGTSGGGTDTQYF. The CDR3 DNA follows: TGTGCCAGCAGCCTTACATCCGGGACTAGCGGGGGGGGCACAGATACGCAGTATTTT.

The chain has TRBV19 and TRBJ2-1; D not certain. In germline, CDR1 is LNHDA, CDR2 SQIVND (reference sequence). There are 12 residues in the CDR3. V lost 3 bases, J lost 9 bases, and 9 bases lay in between. In DNA, the CDR3 is TGTGCCAGTAGTATGGAGCTGGGTGAGCAGTTCTTC. Translating gives CASSMELGEQFF.

The V gene is TRBV9, the J gene TRBJ1-4; no definite D call. Germline V lookup: CDR1 SGDLS, CDR2 YYNGEE. The CDR3 runs 16 residues. The V and J ends lost 4 bases and 4 bases respectively, with 17 bases between them. CDR3 nucleotides: TGTGCCAGCAGCAATACAGCGGGCGGAGATAATGAAAAACTGTTTTTT. Amino acid sequence: CASSNTAGGDNEKLFF.

This chain uses TRBV27 with TRBJ2-1, with TRBD1 identical over 10 bases. The CDR3 has 14 amino acids. V was pared by 8 bases and J by 13 bases, with 14 bases of the junction left unmatched. Per the germline V gene, CDR1 is MNHEY and CDR2 is SMNVEV (reference sequence). The CDR3 sequence: CASGRQGAPDIQFF. CDR3 bases: TGTGCCAGCGGTAGACAGGGGGCGCCTGATATTCAGTTCTTC.

The chain joins TRBV11-2 to TRBJ1-3; 8 bases fit TRBD1. The CDR3 runs to 15 residues. The J segment lost 2 bases and the V segment lost 1 base, leaving 1 base of the junction unmatched. Germline V lookup: CDR1 SGHAT, CDR2 FQNNGV. Written as DNA, the CDR3 is TGTGCCAGCAGCTTAGGACAGGGGACTGGAAACACCATATATTTT. Translated, it gives CASSLGQGTGNTIYF.

This chain uses TRBV6-5 with TRBJ2-5; possible D gene TRBD1, 6 bases. This CDR3 spans 15 amino acids. Trimming took off 8 bases at V and 7 bases at J, with 23 bases between the two ends. CDR1 MNHEY and CDR2 SVGAGI come from the germline V gene. CDR3 in amino acids: CASPKPDSERGTQYF. CDR3 DNA: TGTGCCAGCCCCAAACCGGACAGCGAACGCGGGACCCAGTACTTC.

The rearrangement joins TRBV5-1 to TRBJ1-2, with D possibly TRBD1 on 5 matching bases. Germline V gives CDR1 SGHRS, CDR2 YFSETQ. Trimming took off 7 bases at V and 4 bases at J, with 11 bases between the two ends. The CDR3 runs to 12 residues. The CDR3 DNA follows: TGCGCCAGCGGCAGGGAGGGCTATGGCTACACCTTC. Its translation is CASGREGYGYTF.

The J gene is TRBJ2-1, the V gene TRBV12-5; 12 bases are a match to TRBD1. Germline trimming cut 6 bases from V and 10 bases from J; bases unmatched to any gene: 13. In germline, CDR1 is LGHNT, CDR2 FRNRAP. The CDR3 is 16 amino acids. As DNA, the CDR3 is TGTGCTAGTGGAGCTCCGGGACAGGGGGCATCCAGGGAGCAGTTCTTC. This translates into CASGAPGQGASREQFF.

This clone was picked up a small number of times. The V call is TRBV7-7, the J call TRBJ2-7; the match to TRBD1 covers 9 bases. Trimming at V came to 3 bases and at J to 6 bases, leaving 3 bases not matched to a gene. The CDR3 is 13 amino acids. Germline assignment: CDR1 SSHAT and CDR2 FNYEAQ (reference sequence). The CDR3 region has the DNA TGTGCCAGCAGCTTCGGGACAGGGAGCGAGCAGTACTTC. Amino acids: CASSFGTGSEQYF.

The chain employs TRBV9 and TRBJ2-3, with D perhaps matching TRBD2 (6 bases). The CDR3 extends over 14 amino acids. V lost 3 bases and J lost 9, with 17 bases in between. Germline CDR1 and CDR2: SGDLS and YYNGEE. For the CDR3, the DNA is TGTGCCAGCAGCGCTTGGGACTCTGGCAGAACGCAGTATTTT. Its protein is CASSAWDSGRTQYF.

This rearrangement joins TRBV5-5 to TRBJ1-5; D might be TRBD1 (6 bases). The CDR3 totals 15 residues. Germline values: CDR1 SGHKS, CDR2 YYEKEE (reference sequence). V lost 4 bases and J lost 4, with 15 bases in between. The CDR3 DNA is TGTGCCAGCAGCCAGCAGGGAGGGGGGAATCAGCCCCAGCATTTT. It is translated as CASSQQGGGNQPQHF.

This clone showed up just a few times. The chain links TRBV28 to TRBJ1-2, with 11 bases fitting TRBD1. With V trimmed by 4 bases and J by 2 bases, 9 bases remained unmatched. This CDR3 contains 17 residues. Germline lookup yields CDR1 MDHEN and CDR2 SYDVKM. In nucleotides, the CDR3 is TGTGCCAGCAGTTGGACCGGACAGGGGGCGACGAACTATGGCTACACCTTC. This sequence encodes CASSWTGQGATNYGYTF.

This chain joins TRBV2 and TRBJ1-6; D perhaps matches TRBD1 (6 bases). The germline V and J ends were trimmed by 3 bases and 10 bases, with 13 bases remaining between them. The CDR3 is made up of 14 amino acids. The germline V gene has CDR1 SNHLY and CDR2 FYNNEI. The CDR3 sequence is CASSDRGSESPLHF. The CDR3 DNA reads TGTGCCAGCAGTGACAGGGGATCGGAGTCACCCCTCCACTTT.

The chain recombines TRBV4-1 with TRBJ1-3; weak D call: TRBD1 (5 bases). CDR3 length equals 16 residues. V lost 4 bases and J lost 0, with 13 bases in between. Germline lookup yields CDR1 MGHRA and CDR2 YSYEKL. The CDR3: CASSPGDVRSGNTIYF. The CDR3 nucleotides are TGCGCCAGCAGCCCGGGGGACGTCCGCTCTGGAAACACCATATATTTT.

V usage is TRBV3-1 (or the pseudogene TRBV3-2) and J usage is TRBJ1-5, with D tentatively TRBD1 (5 bases). The CDR3 covers 14 residues. Germline V lookup: CDR1 LGHDT, CDR2 YNNKEL (reference sequence). Trimming pared 4 bases from V and 10 bases from J, leaving 17 bases between. CDR3 in DNA: TGTGCCAGCAGCCTAGGGGCTGGGGGGAAACCCCAGCATTTT. Translation gives CASSLGAGGKPQHF.

V is TRBV10-1 and J is TRBJ2-1; maybe TRBD1 (5 bases). V lost 4 bases to trimming and J lost 0 bases, with 10 bases between them. Germline CDR1 reads WNHNN; CDR2 reads SYGVQD (reference sequence). The CDR3 has 15 residues. CDR3 DNA: TGCGCCAGCAGTGTAGGGGTGAGCTCCTACAATGAGCAGTTCTTC. It is translated as CASSVGVSSYNEQFF.

This chain connects TRBV19 to TRBJ2-3, with D possibly matching TRBD1 (5 bases). Trimming stripped 7 bases from V and 3 bases from J, with 17 bases between. From germline, CDR1 is LNHDA and CDR2 SQIVND (reference sequence). The CDR3 totals 15 residues. As DNA, the CDR3 is TGTGCCAGTACTCCAGGGTCGTATGGGACAGATACGCAGTATTTT. Its translation is CASTPGSYGTDTQYF.

J is TRBJ2-1 and V is TRBV9; 8 positions agree with TRBD2. V was pared by 0 bases and J by 6 bases, with 5 bases of the junction left unmatched. Germline V gene lookup returns CDR1 SGDLS and CDR2 YYNGEE. The CDR3 consists of 15 residues. DNA of the CDR3: TGTGCCAGCAGCGTAGGTGGCGGGGGGATCAATGAGCAGTTCTTC. This translates into CASSVGGGGINEQFF.